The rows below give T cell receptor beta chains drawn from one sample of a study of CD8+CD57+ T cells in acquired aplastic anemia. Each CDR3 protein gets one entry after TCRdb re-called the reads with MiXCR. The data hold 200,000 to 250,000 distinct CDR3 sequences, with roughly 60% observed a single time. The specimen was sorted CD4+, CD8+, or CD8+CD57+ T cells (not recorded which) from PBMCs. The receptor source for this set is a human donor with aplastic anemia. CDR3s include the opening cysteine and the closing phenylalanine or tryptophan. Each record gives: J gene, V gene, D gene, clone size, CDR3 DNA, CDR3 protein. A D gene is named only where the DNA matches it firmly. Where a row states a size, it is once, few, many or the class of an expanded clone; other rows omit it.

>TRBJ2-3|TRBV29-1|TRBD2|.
TGCAGCGTTGAAAGTAGCGGGGTTTCAGATACGCAGTATTTT
CSVESSGVSDTQYF
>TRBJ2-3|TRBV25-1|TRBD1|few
TGTGCCAGCAGTGAGGGGACAGGGTGGAGCACAGATACGCAGTATTTT
CASSEGTGWSTDTQYF
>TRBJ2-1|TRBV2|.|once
TGTGCCAGTAGCAGACCCGGAGTTGTCGGCAATGAGCAGTTCTTC
CASSRPGVVGNEQFF
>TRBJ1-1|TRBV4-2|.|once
TGTGCCAGCAGCCAAGGGCCAGACGCGGACACTGAAGCTTTCTTT
CASSQGPDADTEAFF
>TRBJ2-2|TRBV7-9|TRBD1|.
TGCGCCAGCAGCTTCGACAGGGGGCTGCTGTTTTTT
CASSFDRGLLFF
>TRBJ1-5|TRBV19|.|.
TGTGCCAGTAGTATAGAATTTCAGGGTAGGGGGCCCCAGCATTTT
CASSIEFQGRGPQHF
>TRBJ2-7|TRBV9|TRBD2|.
TGTGCCAGCAGCGTAGATGCGGGAGCCGAGCAGTACTTC
CASSVDAGAEQYF
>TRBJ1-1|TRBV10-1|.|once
TGCGCCAGCAGTGAGGTTGGGAACCCGAACACTGAAGCTTTCTTT
CASSEVGNPNTEAFF
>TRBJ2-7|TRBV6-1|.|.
TGTGCCAGCACCCAACAAGGCTACGAGCAGTACTTC
CASTQQGYEQYF
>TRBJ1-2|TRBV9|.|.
TGTGCCAGCAGCGTACGCCCGGGCTACACCTTC
CASSVRPGYTF
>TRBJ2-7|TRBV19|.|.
TGTGCCAGTAGTCGCCAGGAAGTGACCCCAAACGAGCAGTACTTC
CASSRQEVTPNEQYF
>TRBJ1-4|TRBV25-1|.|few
TGTGCCAGCATAGGGACGGGGGATCCAACTAATGAAAAACTGTTTTTT
CASIGTGDPTNEKLFF
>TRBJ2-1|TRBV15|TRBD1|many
TGTGCCACCAGCAGCTCCAGGTCGGGACAGGGGATCTACAATGAGCAGTTCTTC
CATSSSRSGQGIYNEQFF
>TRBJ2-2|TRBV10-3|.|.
TGTGCCATCAGTGAGTCAGACACCGGGGAGCTGTTTTTT
CAISESDTGELFF
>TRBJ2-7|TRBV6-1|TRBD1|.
TGTGCCAGCAGTGAAACAGGGGGGTCCTACGAGCAGTACTTC
CASSETGGSYEQYF
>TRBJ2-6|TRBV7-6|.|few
TGTGCCAGCAGCCGCCTTTCCTCTGGGGCCAACGTCCTGACTTTC
CASSRLSSGANVLTF
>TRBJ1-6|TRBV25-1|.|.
TGTGCCAGCAGACCTCAGGGTGACTTATATAATTCACCCCTCCACTTT
CASRPQGDLYNSPLHF
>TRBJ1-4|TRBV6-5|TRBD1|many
TGTGCCAGCAGTTCAACGGGACAGACCAATGAAAAACTGTTTTTT
CASSSTGQTNEKLFF
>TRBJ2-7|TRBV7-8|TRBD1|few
TGTGCCAGCAGCTTAAAACCCAGGGGGCAGTCCTACGAGCAGTACTTC
CASSLKPRGQSYEQYF
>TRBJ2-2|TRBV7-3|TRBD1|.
TGTGCTTTAGGGACAGGGAACACCGGGGAGCTGTTTTTT
CALGTGNTGELFF
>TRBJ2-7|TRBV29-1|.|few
TGCAGCGTGTTGGCCAGGGGATCCTACGAGCAGTACTTC
CSVLARGSYEQYF
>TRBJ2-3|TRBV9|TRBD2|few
TGTGCCAGCAGCGTAGACGGGGGGGAGCCGAATACGCAGTATTTT
CASSVDGGEPNTQYF
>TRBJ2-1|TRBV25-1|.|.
TGTGCCAGCCGGGGGTACGCTAACAATGAGCAGTTCTTC
CASRGYANNEQFF
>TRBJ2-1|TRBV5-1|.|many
TGCGCCAGCAGCTGGAGGACGGTTCGAAGCTCCTACAATGAGCAGTTCTTC
CASSWRTVRSSYNEQFF
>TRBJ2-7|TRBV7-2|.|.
TGCGCCAGCAGCCAACCAACGGAATCCTACGAGCAGTACTTC
CASSQPTESYEQYF
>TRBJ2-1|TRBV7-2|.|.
TGTGCCAGCAGCTACTCAGGGGTTGAGCAGTTCTTC
CASSYSGVEQFF
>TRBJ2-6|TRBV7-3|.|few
TGTGCCAGCAGCTTAACGCCGGTAGGGGCCAACGTCCTGACTTTC
CASSLTPVGANVLTF
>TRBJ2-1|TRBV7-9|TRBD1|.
TGTGCCAGCAGAGATAAGATTGGGACAGGGAAAAATGAGCAGTTCTTC
CASRDKIGTGKNEQFF
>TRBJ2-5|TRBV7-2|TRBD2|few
TGTGCCAGCAGCTGGGGGTGGGGACTAGCGGTCCAGGACCAAGAGACCCAGTACTTC
CASSWGWGLAVQDQETQYF
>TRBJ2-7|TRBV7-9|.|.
TGTGCCAGCCAAGGGTCCTACGAGCAGTACTTC
CASQGSYEQYF
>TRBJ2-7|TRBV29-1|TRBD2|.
TGCAGCGTTGAACTAGCGGGAGCCAGAGAGCAGTACTTC
CSVELAGAREQYF
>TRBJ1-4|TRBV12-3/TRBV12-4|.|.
TGTGCCAGCAGTCTAAACGGGAATGAAAAACTGTTTTTT
CASSLNGNEKLFF
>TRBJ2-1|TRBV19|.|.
TGTGCCAGTACGGGAGAGACCAATGAGCAGTTCTTC
CASTGETNEQFF
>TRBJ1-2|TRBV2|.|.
TGTGCCAGCAGTACGAATCCGAACTATGGCTACACCTTC
CASSTNPNYGYTF
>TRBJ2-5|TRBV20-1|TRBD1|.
TGCAGTGCTAGAGAGGCGACAGGGGGAGGAGAGACCCAGTACTTC
CSAREATGGGETQYF
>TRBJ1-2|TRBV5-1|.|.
TGCGCCACCACTAAGGGCGAAGGCTATGGCTACACCTTC
CATTKGEGYGYTF
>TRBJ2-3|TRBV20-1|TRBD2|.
TGCAGTGCCCAAGCGGGAGGTACGCAGTATTTT
CSAQAGGTQYF
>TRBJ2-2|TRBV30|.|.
TGTGCCTGGACCGAACAGGTCCACGGGGAGCTGTTTTTT
CAWTEQVHGELFF
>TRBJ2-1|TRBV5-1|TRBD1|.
TGCGCCAGCAGCTTGAGGGGACAGGGGTACGATGAGCAGTTCTTC
CASSLRGQGYDEQFF
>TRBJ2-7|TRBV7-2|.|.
TGTGCCAGCAGCTTAGAAGGTACATCCCCCGAGCAGTACTTC
CASSLEGTSPEQYF
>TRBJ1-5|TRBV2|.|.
TGTGCCAGCAGTGAAGTCAGGGAGCCCCAGCATTTT
CASSEVREPQHF
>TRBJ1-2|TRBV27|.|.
TGTGCCAGCAGGAGGACGGCTAACTATGGCTACACCTTC
CASRRTANYGYTF
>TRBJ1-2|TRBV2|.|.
TGTGCCAGCAGTGCAGACATAAACTATGGCTACACCTTC
CASSADINYGYTF
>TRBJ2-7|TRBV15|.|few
TGTGCCACCAGCGAAGTGGGCAGGGGCTACGAGCAGTACTTC
CATSEVGRGYEQYF
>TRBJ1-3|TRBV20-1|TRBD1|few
TGCAGTGTTCCGACAGGGGGGATTGGAAACACCATATATTTT
CSVPTGGIGNTIYF
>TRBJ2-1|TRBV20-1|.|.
TGCAGTCCAATCGGGGGAAGGACCTACAATGAGCAGTTCTTC
CSPIGGRTYNEQFF
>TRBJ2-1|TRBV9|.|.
TGTGCCAGCAGCGTGTACAGGAGTTCCTACAATGAGCAGTTCTTC
CASSVYRSSYNEQFF
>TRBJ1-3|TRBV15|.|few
TGTGCCACCAGCAGAGATTTCGGCTCTGGAAACACCATATATTTT
CATSRDFGSGNTIYF
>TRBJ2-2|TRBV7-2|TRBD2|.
TGTGCCAGCAGCAAGACTAGCGGGGGGAACACCGGGGAGCTGTTTTTT
CASSKTSGGNTGELFF
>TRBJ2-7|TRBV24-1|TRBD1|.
TGTGCCACCAGTGGGGGACAGGTCTACGAGCAGTACTTC
CATSGGQVYEQYF
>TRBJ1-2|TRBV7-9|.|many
TGTGCCAGCAGCGGGGGCCTCCCCGAGCGTGGCTACACCTTC
CASSGGLPERGYTF
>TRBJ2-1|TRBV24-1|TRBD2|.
TGTGCCACCAGTGATTTCGCGGGAGTAGACAATGAGCAGTTCTTC
CATSDFAGVDNEQFF
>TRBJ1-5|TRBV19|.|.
TGTGCCAGTAGTTTCAGTAGCAATCAGCCCCAGCATTTT
CASSFSSNQPQHF